This T cell receptor beta chain appears in the sequencing data of a study of spatial heterogeneity in lung cancer. Background on the study: Raw sequencing reads included, on average, more than eight appearances of each unique TCR and UMI combination.

The length of the CDR3 is 15 residues. The ends lost 5 bases at V and 7 bases at J; junction bases unmatched: 11. TCRdb independently ran MiXCR on the 5' RACE reads; one entry per CDR3 protein. Counted here are approximately 40,000 distinct CDR3 sequences, around 13% occurring once; the ten biggest clones make up about 55%. The time point denotes: sample taken at primary tumor resection. The input material, whole RNA from tumor, nontumor lung or frozen PBMC, was sequenced unsorted. Here the sequenced sample was PBMCs, taken at surgery. The V call is TRBV12-3 or TRBV12-4, the J call TRBJ2-1; TRBD2 matches 7 bases. This clonotype was obtained from a male donor with early-stage non-small cell lung cancer. The CDR3, as DNA: TGTGCCAGCAGTCTCCGGGACTACCCTAGGAATGAGCAGTTCTTC. Translation: CASSLRDYPRNEQFF.